Given below is one T cell receptor (beta chain) in context. Antigen specificity is unknown. These data come from a study of cytomegalovirus exposure and HLA in healthy donors. Overall study results and limits: Earlier analysis found most TCR beta V segments productive about 87% or about 30% of the time. The study flagged about 150 TCR beta chains as cytomegalovirus-associated. Sequencing likely produced, as an artifact, a cluster of highly shared sequence variants. Among CMV-associated TCR beta chains, most appeared HLA-restricted in a later analysis.

13 Jbeta primers and 60 Vbeta primers were used for the PCR. Data came from immunoSEQ multiplex PCR; TCRdb stores just in-frame clones and leaves some out. The top ten clones hold more than 1.5% of a sample with some 200,000 clones, about 80% of them seen once. V dropped 1 base and J dropped 1 base, with 7 bases sitting between them. The CDR3 has 13 amino acids. Germline lookup yields CDR1 SQVTM and CDR2 ANQGSEA. This chain joins TRBV29-1 and TRBJ1-1, with a weak D call TRBD1 (5 bases). The receptor's source is a man between 18 and 35 years old in good health and CMV-seronegative. The sample taken for sequencing was PBMCs. The CDR3 DNA reads TGCAGCGTTGAAGTACAGGAGAACACTGAAGCTTTCTTT. Translated: CSVEVQENTEAFF.